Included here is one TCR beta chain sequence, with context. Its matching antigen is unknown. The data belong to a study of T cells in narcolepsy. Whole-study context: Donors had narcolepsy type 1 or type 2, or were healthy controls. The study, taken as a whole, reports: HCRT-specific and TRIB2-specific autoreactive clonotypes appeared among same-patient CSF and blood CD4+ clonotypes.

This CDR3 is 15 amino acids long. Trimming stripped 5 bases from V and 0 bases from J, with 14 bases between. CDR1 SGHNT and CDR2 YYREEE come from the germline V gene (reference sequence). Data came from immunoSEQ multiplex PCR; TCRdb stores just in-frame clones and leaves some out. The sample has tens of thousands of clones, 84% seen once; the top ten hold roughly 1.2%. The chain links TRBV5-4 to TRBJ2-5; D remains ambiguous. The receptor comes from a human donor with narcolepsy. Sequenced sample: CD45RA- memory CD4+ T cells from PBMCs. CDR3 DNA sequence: TGTGCCAGCAGTTCCACCCAGGTTTACCAAGAGACCCAGTACTTC. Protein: CASSSTQVYQETQYF.